This T cell receptor beta chain was documented in a study of blood T cells in healthy people across ages. At least 6 micrograms of total RNA were extracted per sample. Using a J-beta primer mix together with a sample-barcoded 5' primer, a second PCR was run for roughly 7 to 12 cycles. Via MiXCR, TCRdb re-called the 5' RACE reads, giving one row per CDR3 protein. Of about 1.8 million distinct CDR3 sequences in the sample, 49% were seen once. The V end was cut by 2 bases, the J end by 0 bases, with 4 bases between. This CDR3 contains 14 residues. Germline values: CDR1 KGHSH, CDR2 LQKENI. This clonotype originated in a woman aged 35 to 49 in good health. Input material: blood. The rearrangement uses TRBV18 and TRBJ1-4; D is uncertain. In DNA, the CDR3 is TGTGCCAGCTCACCAGCGACAACTAATGAAAAACTGTTTTTT. Translated: CASSPATTNEKLFF.